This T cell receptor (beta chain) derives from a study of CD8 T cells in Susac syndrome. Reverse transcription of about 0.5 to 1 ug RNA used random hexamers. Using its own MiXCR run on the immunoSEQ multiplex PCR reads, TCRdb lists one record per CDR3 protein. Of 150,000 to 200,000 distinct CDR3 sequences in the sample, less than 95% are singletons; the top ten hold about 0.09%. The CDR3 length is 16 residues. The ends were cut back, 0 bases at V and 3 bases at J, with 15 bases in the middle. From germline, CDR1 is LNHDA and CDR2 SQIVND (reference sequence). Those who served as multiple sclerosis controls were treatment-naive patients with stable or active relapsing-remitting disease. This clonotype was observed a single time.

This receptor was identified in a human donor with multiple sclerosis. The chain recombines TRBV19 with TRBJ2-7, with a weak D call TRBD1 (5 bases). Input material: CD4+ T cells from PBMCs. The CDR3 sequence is CASSIDHGQGSYEQYF. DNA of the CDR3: TGTGCCAGTAGTATAGATCATGGGCAGGGAAGCTACGAGCAGTACTTC.